The next 16 T cell receptor beta chains were all read from a single sample in a study of shared clonotypes between healthy human individuals. Clones were sequenced by immunoSEQ multiplex PCR, and TCRdb holds only the in-frame ones, with some missing. The repertoire holds roughly 1 million clones, with around 76% as singletons. Specimen: memory CD4+ T cells sorted from blood. Stated subset: CD45RA-negative fraction. These receptors were taken from a man aged 18 to 29 in good health.

The genes are TRBV6-1 and TRBJ2-1; no reliable D call. The length of the CDR3 is 11 residues. V was shortened by 4 bases and J by 14 bases, with 12 bases between the two germline ends. CDR1 is MNHNS and CDR2 is SASEGT in the germline V gene. Written as DNA, the CDR3 is TGTGCCAGCAGTGCTACTATTACGGAGTTCTTC. Translated, it gives CASSATITEFF.

V gene TRBV28 combines with J gene TRBJ1-1; tentative D call: TRBD1 (6 bases). This CDR3 contains 12 residues. Germline V lookup: CDR1 MDHEN, CDR2 SYDVKM. V was cut by 4 bases and J by 11 bases, with 14 bases left in between. CDR3 in amino acids: CASSSDSWKAFF. CDR3 bases: TGTGCCAGCAGTTCGGACAGCTGGAAGGCTTTCTTT.

This chain joins TRBV9 and TRBJ2-5, with D unresolved. This CDR3 has 14 amino acids. Trimming took off 0 bases at V and 5 bases at J, with 11 bases between the two ends. CDR1 is SGDLS, CDR2 YYNGEE, per germline. The CDR3 region has the DNA TGTGCCAGCAGCGTAGGATCCCCGTGGGAGACCCAGTACTTC. It is translated as CASSVGSPWETQYF.

The gene calls are TRBV5-6 and TRBJ1-2; D is uncertain. The CDR3 runs to 13 residues. The V end was cut by 0 bases, the J end by 4 bases, with 7 bases between. Germline V gene data show CDR1 as SGHDT and CDR2 as YYEEEE. This CDR3 is CASSLGTLYGYTF. The DNA for the CDR3 is TGTGCCAGCAGCTTGGGAACGCTCTATGGCTACACCTTC.

This clone was recorded a few times. The V and J genes are TRBV5-1 and TRBJ1-1, with D maybe TRBD1 (6 bases). Germline assignment: CDR1 SGHRS and CDR2 YFSETQ. The CDR3 sequence is 13 residues long. Trimming removed 5 bases from V and 2 bases from J, with 10 bases in between. Written as DNA, the CDR3 is TGCGCCAGCAGTCAGGACAGCAACACTGAAGCTTTCTTT. Translation: CASSQDSNTEAFF.

The gene calls are TRBV30 and TRBJ1-1, with unresolved D. This CDR3 spans 15 amino acids. The germline V gene encodes CDR1 GTSNPN and CDR2 SVGIG (reference sequence). V was shortened by 3 bases and J by 1 base, with 15 bases between the two germline ends. CDR3 loop: CAWRKSPIPNTEAFF. Written as DNA, the CDR3 is TGTGCCTGGAGAAAGTCTCCTATCCCGAACACTGAAGCTTTCTTT.

The V call is TRBV2, the J call TRBJ2-3; the match to TRBD2 covers 7 bases. CDR1 and CDR2 (germline): SNHLY, FYNNEI. With 6 bases clipped from V and 1 base from J, the junction kept 10 bases outside the gene matches. CDR3 length: 16 residues. CDR3: CASRPRGGGGTDTQYF. In nucleotides, the CDR3 is TGTGCCAGCAGACCTCGCGGGGGAGGGGGCACAGATACGCAGTATTTT. The full variable domain, in which reference TRBV2 and TRBJ2-3 provide the parts outside the CDR3, is EPEVTQTPSHQVTQMGQEVILRCVPISNHLYFYWYRQILGQKVEFLVSFYNNEISEKSEIFDDQFSVERPDGSNFTLKIRSTKLEDSAMYFCASRPRGGGGTDTQYFGPGTRLTVL.

The V call is TRBV14, the J call TRBJ2-6; 9 bases match TRBD1. Germline V gene sequence: CDR1 SGHDN, CDR2 FVKESK. The trim removed 3 bases at V and 0 bases at J, leaving 9 bases unmatched. The CDR3 length is 19 residues. DNA for the CDR3: TGTGCCAGCAGCCATATACAGGGGGCATACCGCTCTGGGGCCAACGTCCTGACTTTC. Its protein product is CASSHIQGAYRSGANVLTF.

The chain couples TRBV6-5 to TRBJ1-2; D uncertain. V gave up 2 bases and J gave up 6 bases, with 16 bases separating them. CDR1 is MNHEY, CDR2 SVGAGI, per germline. The CDR3 has 15 residues. The CDR3 sequence: CASSYTQVPLHGYTF. DNA for the CDR3: TGTGCCAGCAGTTACACGCAGGTTCCCTTACATGGCTACACCTTC.

The sample holds one count of this clone. The V call is TRBV16, the J call TRBJ2-4; D is perhaps TRBD2 (5 bases). Looked up from germline, CDR1 is KGHSY and CDR2 is FQNENV. Trimming took 3 bases from V and 6 from J, leaving 15 bases between them. This CDR3 is 15 amino acids long. CDR3 nucleotide sequence: TGTGCCAGCAGCCAGGCGGGCCTCTCGGGAAACATTCAGTACTTC. It specifies CASSQAGLSGNIQYF.

There are a few counts of this clone. V gene TRBV11-2 combines with J gene TRBJ2-3; TRBD2 matches 10 bases. Germline values: CDR1 SGHAT, CDR2 FQNNGV. The CDR3 is 18 residues long. Trimming took 1 base from V and 0 from J; bases not matched to a gene: 7. CDR3 amino acids: CASSLVVSGGLSTDTQYF. CDR3 sequence (DNA): TGTGCCAGCAGCTTAGTCGTTAGCGGGGGGTTAAGCACAGATACGCAGTATTTT.

Concerning this clone: Other DNA variants within this sample encode the same CDR3. The genes are TRBV5-1 and TRBJ1-4, with 8 bases identical to TRBD1. Trimming at V came to 5 bases and at J to 4 bases, leaving 4 bases not matched to a gene. The CDR3 sequence is 14 residues long. Germline V gene lookup returns CDR1 SGHRS and CDR2 YFSETQ. In DNA, the CDR3 is TGCGCCAGCAGTTCTGGACAGGGTAATGAAAAACTGTTTTTT. It encodes CASSSGQGNEKLFF.

The rearrangement links TRBV5-1 to TRBJ1-1, with a possible D match to TRBD1 (5 bases). The germline gives CDR1 SGHRS, CDR2 YFSETQ. The CDR3 is 15 amino acids. The V end was cut by 4 bases, the J end by 1 base, with 14 bases between. In DNA form, the CDR3 reads TGCGCCAGCAGCCTGGAAGGACATTCGAACACTGAAGCTTTCTTT. Translated, it gives CASSLEGHSNTEAFF.

This chain connects TRBV9 to TRBJ2-5; D is unclear. Per the germline V gene, CDR1 is SGDLS and CDR2 is YYNGEE. The CDR3 length is 13 residues. With 3 bases removed from V and 5 bases from J, the gap between germline ends came to 11 bases. CDR3 bases: TGTGCCAGCAGCGGGAGCCCGGTCGAGACCCAGTACTTC. It specifies CASSGSPVETQYF.

The chain joins TRBV18 to TRBJ1-1; TRBD1 aligns across 9 bases. Germline CDR1 reads KGHSH; CDR2 reads LQKENI. CDR3 size: 14 residues. V lost 6 bases and J lost 0; bases outside the gene matches: 2. CDR3 in amino acids: CASSGQGLNTEAFF. The CDR3 DNA reads TGTGCCAGCTCGGGACAGGGTTTGAACACTGAAGCTTTCTTT.

CDR3 nucleotides: TGTGCCAGCAGTTCCCACGGCACTGAAGCTTTCTTT. Translated: CASSSHGTEAFF. This rearrangement joins TRBV6-6 to TRBJ1-1; D is uncertain. The CDR3 covers 12 residues. The V gene's germline CDR1 is MNHNY and CDR2 SVGAGI (reference sequence). V lost 4 bases to trimming and J lost 4 bases, with 7 bases between them.